Included here is one T cell receptor beta chain sequence, with context. There is no known antigen for this receptor. It has no much larger one-base neighbor in the sample; base qualities were not kept. These data come from a study of CD8+CD57+ T cells in acquired aplastic anemia (dated by TCRdb to about 2018). In terms of the full investigation: Extracted DNA from sorted CD4+ and CD8+ cells averaged around 3.5 ug, ranging from roughly 0.19 to 27.4 ug. Healthy donor samples averaged approximately 10 million reads for CD4+ and fewer than 12 million for CD8+ cells.

The study deep-sequenced TCR repertoires of sorted CD4+ and CD8+ blood T cells from severe aplastic anemia patients and healthy subjects. Ficoll-Paque density gradient centrifugation was used to isolate peripheral blood mononuclear cells. Before DNA was extracted, CD4+ and CD8+ T cells were sorted using either FACS or magnetic beads. TCR beta VDJ combination and CDR3 sequence profiling used genomic DNA as the template. TCR repertoire sequencing was run on an Illumina HiSeq 2000. Turning to the authors' computational methods: TRBV/TRBJ rearrangement plots, CDR3 size and DJ length profiles, and Simpson's diversity index were used to assess repertoires. The most abundant DNA sequence in the deep sequencing data was defined as the immunodominant clone. CDR3 amino acid sequences were screened for sharing across subjects and were compared with published repertoires and the VDJdb database. TCRdb ran its own pipeline on the public reads, namely fastp trimming at Q25 and MiXCR clone calling, and kept in-frame beta chains. Rows with a matching CDR3 protein are joined into one entry that keeps the most common DNA and genes. The V and J calls reflect TCRdb's pipeline rather than the authors' work. In all, the sample holds 150,000 to 200,000 distinct CDR3 sequences, and approximately 60% of those were seen once. The ten biggest clones cover roughly 42% of the sample.

The paper as a whole reports these results and caveats: Between patients and healthy controls, no significant difference in CD8+ Simpson's diversity was found (P=0.060). Although 25 to 30 CD8+ CDR3 sequences were shared by patients and controls, these sequences appeared highly expressed in patients and within the immunodominant clones of patients.

V loses 0 bases at its end and J loses 7 bases; junction bases beyond the gene matches: 9. CDR1 and CDR2 are read off the germline V gene as SGHRS and YFSETQ. The CDR3 numbers 17 residues from cysteine through phenylalanine. Only the CDR3 part of the read is kept: 51 bases, read in frame from the first base. The chain is encoded by TRBV5-1 joined to TRBJ2-2, with 10 bases matching TRBD2. The sample comprised sorted CD4+, CD8+, or CD8+CD57+ T cells (not recorded which) from PBMCs. The TCR was taken from a human donor in good health. The DNA is as follows: TGCGCCAGCAGCTTGGGTGGGACTAGCGCAGGCGGCGGGGAGCTGTTTTTT. Its translation reads: CASSLGGTSAGGGELFF.